This T cell receptor (beta chain) was documented in a study of glioma-infiltrating T cells. Study overall: WHO grade II oligodendrogliomas or astrocytomas, plus non-recurrent WHO grade IV glioblastomas, were sampled.

The germline gives CDR1 SGHVS, CDR2 FNYEAQ. V gave up 1 base and J gave up 3 bases, with 5 bases separating them. The CDR3 is 13 amino acids. TCR alpha and beta CDR3 regions were amplified from RNA using iRepertoire nested multiplex PCR. TCRdb itself ran the multiplex PCR reads through MiXCR, one entry per CDR3 protein. This table has a few hundred thousand distinct CDR3 sequences, around 38% appearing once. Remarks on this clonotype: Its antigen remains unidentified.

Whole-study findings and limits: Above-expected tissue-blood divergence occurred in all gliomas, most in low-grade ones. Patients with low tissue-blood divergence carried a signature set of shared blood CDR3 motifs. Tissue and blood shared very few CDR3 sequences.

Sequenced sample: glioma tissue, nonneoplastic brain tissue, or PBMCs (not recorded which). This chain links TRBV7-6 with TRBJ2-3; D is uncertain. The clonotype was recovered from a human donor with low-grade glioma or glioblastoma, undergoing nonglioma brain surgery, or in good health (not recorded which). CDR3 loop: CASSLVITDTQYF. The CDR3 nucleotides read TGTGCCAGCAGCTTAGTTATTACAGATACGCAGTATTTT.